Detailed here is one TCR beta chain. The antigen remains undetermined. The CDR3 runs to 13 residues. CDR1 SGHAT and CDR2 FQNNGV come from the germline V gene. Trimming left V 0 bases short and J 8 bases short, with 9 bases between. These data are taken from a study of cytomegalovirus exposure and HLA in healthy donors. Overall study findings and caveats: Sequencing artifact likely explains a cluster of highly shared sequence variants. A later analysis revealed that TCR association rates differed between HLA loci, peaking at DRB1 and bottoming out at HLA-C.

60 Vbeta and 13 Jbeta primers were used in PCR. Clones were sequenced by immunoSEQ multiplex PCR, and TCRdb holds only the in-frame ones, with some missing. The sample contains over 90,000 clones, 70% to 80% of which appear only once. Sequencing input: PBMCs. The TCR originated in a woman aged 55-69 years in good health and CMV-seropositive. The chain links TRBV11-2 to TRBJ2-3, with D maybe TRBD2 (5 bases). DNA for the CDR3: TGTGCCAGCAGCTTAGAGGGAGTCGGTACGCAGTATTTT. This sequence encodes CASSLEGVGTQYF. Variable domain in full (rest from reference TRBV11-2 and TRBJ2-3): EAGVAQSPRYKIIEKRQSVAFWCNPISGHATLYWYQQILGQGPKLLIQFQNNGVVDDSQLPKDRFSAERLKGVDSTLKIQPAKLEDSAVYLCASSLEGVGTQYFGPGTRLTVL.